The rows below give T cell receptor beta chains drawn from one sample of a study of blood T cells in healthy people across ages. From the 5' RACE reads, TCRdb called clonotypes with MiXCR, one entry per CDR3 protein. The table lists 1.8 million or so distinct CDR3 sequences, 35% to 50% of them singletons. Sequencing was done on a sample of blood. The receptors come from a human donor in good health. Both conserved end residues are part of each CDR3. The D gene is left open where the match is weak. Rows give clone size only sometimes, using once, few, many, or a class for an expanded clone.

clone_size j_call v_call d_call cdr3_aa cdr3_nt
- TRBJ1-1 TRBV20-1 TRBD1 CSAIPGTGGREAFF TGCAGTGCTATCCCCGGGACAGGGGGGAGGGAAGCTTTCTTT
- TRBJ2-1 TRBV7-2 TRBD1 CASSLDRGSGDEQFF TGTGCCAGCAGCTTAGACAGGGGGAGCGGTGATGAGCAGTTCTTC
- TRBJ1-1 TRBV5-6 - CASNRAPLNTEAFF TGTGCCAGCAACCGGGCCCCATTGAACACTGAAGCTTTCTTT
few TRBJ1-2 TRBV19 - CATERTNYGYTF TGTGCCACGGAGCGGACTAACTATGGCTACACCTTC
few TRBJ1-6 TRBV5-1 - CASRGLLGDNSPLHF TGCGCCAGCAGGGGACTCCTGGGGGATAATTCACCCCTCCACTTT
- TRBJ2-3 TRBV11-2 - CASSLDYQSDTQYF TGTGCCAGCAGCTTAGACTATCAGTCAGATACGCAGTATTTT
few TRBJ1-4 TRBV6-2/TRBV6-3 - CASSYGEGKLFF TGTGCCAGCAGTTACGGAGAGGGAAAACTGTTTTTT
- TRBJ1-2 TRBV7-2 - CASSLTEWHGYTF TGTGCCAGCAGCTTGACAGAATGGCATGGCTACACCTTC
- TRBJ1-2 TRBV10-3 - CAISEDRVRYGYTF TGTGCCATCAGTGAGGACCGAGTTAGATATGGCTACACCTTC
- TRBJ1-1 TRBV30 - CASNPALSEAFF TGTGCCTCGAACCCGGCATTATCTGAAGCTTTCTTT
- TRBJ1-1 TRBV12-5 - CASGSGPGAGTEAFF TGTGCTAGTGGTTCCGGACCGGGGGCGGGAACTGAAGCTTTCTTT
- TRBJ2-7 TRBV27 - CASSFVPAYEQYF TGTGCCAGCAGTTTCGTACCGGCCTACGAGCAGTACTTC
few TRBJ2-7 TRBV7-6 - CASSLGGVAGYYEQYF TGTGCCAGCAGCTTAGGAGGGGTGGCGGGGTACTACGAGCAGTACTTC
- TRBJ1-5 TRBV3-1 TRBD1 CASSRDRAQWPQHF TGTGCCAGCAGCCGGGACAGGGCTCAATGGCCCCAGCATTTT
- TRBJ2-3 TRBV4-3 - CASSQDTVRGEDTQYF TGCGCCAGCAGCCAAGATACTGTGCGGGGTGAAGATACGCAGTATTTT
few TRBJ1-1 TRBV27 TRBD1 CASSSPYRGNTEAFF TGTGCCAGCAGTTCCCCTTACAGGGGGAACACTGAAGCTTTCTTT
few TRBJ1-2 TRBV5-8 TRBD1 CASSLGTGPYYGYTF TGTGCCAGCAGCTTGGGGACAGGGCCATACTATGGCTACACCTTC
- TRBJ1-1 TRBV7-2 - CASSLGQNAEAFF TGTGCCAGCAGCTTAGGCCAGAACGCTGAAGCTTTCTTT
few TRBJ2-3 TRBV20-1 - CSAADRGGFTQYF TGCAGTGCTGCCGACCGGGGTGGGTTTACGCAGTATTTT
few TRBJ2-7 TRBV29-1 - CTVGASPTFCEQYF TGCACCGTGGGGGCTAGTCCTACTTTCTGCGAGCAGTACTTC
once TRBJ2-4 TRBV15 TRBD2 CATSRDAGGAFSQYF TGTGCCACCAGCAGAGACGCCGGGGGGGCATTTTCGCAGTACTTC
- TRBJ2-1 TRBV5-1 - CASSLSTGRASEQFF TGCGCCAGCAGCTTGTCAACAGGGAGAGCTAGTGAGCAGTTCTTC
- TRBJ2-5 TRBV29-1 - CSAKDSTQETQYF TGCAGCGCCAAAGACTCGACGCAAGAGACCCAGTACTTC
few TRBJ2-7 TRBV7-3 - CASSSGGPISSYEQYF TGTGCCAGCAGCTCAGGTGGACCTATTAGCTCCTACGAGCAGTACTTC
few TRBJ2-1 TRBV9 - CASSVGSDYSSSYNEQFF TGTGCCAGCAGCGTAGGATCTGACTACTCCAGCTCCTACAATGAGCAGTTCTTC
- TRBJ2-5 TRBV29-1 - CSYGQRQETQYF TGCAGTTACGGACAGCGCCAAGAGACCCAGTACTTC
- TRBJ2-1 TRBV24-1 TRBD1 CATSDPRTGGETQFF TGTGCCACCAGTGACCCTAGGACAGGCGGAGAGACCCAGTTCTTC
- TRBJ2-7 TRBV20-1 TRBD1 CSAIGQGHTYEQYF TGCAGTGCTATCGGACAGGGTCACACCTACGAGCAGTACTTC
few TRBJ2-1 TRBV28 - CASSTTGSGRNEQFF TGTGCCAGCAGCACCACAGGGTCGGGCCGGAATGAGCAGTTCTTC
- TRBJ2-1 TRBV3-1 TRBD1 CASSQGPGTGIDEQFF TGTGCCAGCAGCCAGGGCCCCGGGACAGGGATCGATGAGCAGTTCTTC
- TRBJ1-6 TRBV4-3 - CASSQGGGGRVNSPLHF TGCGCCAGCAGCCAAGGAGGAGGAGGCAGGGTCAATTCACCCCTCCACTTT
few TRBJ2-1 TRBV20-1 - CSAIREGGPSYNEQFF TGCAGTGCTATCAGGGAGGGGGGTCCCTCCTACAATGAGCAGTTCTTC
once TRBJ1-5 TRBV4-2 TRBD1 CASSQLGQGADQPQHF TGTGCCAGCAGCCAACTGGGACAGGGGGCTGACCAGCCCCAGCATTTT
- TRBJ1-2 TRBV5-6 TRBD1 CASSLGWDREGYTF TGTGCCAGCAGCTTGGGATGGGACAGGGAAGGCTACACCTTC
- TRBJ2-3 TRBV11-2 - CASSLWGAVFTDTQYF TGTGCCAGCAGCCTATGGGGGGCCGTATTCACAGATACGCAGTATTTT
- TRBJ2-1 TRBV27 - CTSSLIGDERFF TGTACCAGCAGTTTGATTGGCGATGAGCGGTTCTTC
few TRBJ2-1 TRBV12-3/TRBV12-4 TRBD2 CASRGTSGGDPYNEQFF TGTGCCAGCAGGGGGACTAGCGGGGGCGATCCCTACAATGAGCAGTTCTTC
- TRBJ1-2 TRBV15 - CATSRDPGLAQGYTF TGTGCCACCAGCAGAGACCCGGGACTGGCCCAGGGCTACACCTTC
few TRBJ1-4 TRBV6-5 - CASSSPQGGNEKLFF TGTGCCAGCAGTTCCCCACAGGGTGGTAATGAAAAACTGTTTTTT
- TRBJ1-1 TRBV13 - CASSSLGDSNTEAFF TGTGCCAGCAGCAGCTTGGGCGACAGTAACACTGAAGCTTTCTTT
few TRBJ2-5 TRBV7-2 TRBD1 CASSLWGQGYQETQYF TGTGCCAGCAGCTTATGGGGACAGGGGTACCAAGAGACCCAGTACTTC
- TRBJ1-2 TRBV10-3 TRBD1 CATKGTGANYGYTF TGTGCCACCAAGGGGACAGGGGCAAACTATGGCTACACCTTC
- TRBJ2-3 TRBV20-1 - CSASSGFPDTQYF TGCAGTGCTAGTTCAGGTTTCCCAGATACGCAGTATTTT
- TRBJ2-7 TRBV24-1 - CATSDSTGFYEQYF TGTGCCACCAGTGACTCCACAGGGTTCTACGAGCAGTACTTC
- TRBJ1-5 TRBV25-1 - CASSDLGHQPQHF TGTGCCAGCAGTGATTTGGGGCATCAGCCCCAGCATTTT
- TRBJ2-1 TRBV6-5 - CASSNPRQDQFF TGTGCCAGCAGTAATCCCCGACAGGATCAGTTCTTC